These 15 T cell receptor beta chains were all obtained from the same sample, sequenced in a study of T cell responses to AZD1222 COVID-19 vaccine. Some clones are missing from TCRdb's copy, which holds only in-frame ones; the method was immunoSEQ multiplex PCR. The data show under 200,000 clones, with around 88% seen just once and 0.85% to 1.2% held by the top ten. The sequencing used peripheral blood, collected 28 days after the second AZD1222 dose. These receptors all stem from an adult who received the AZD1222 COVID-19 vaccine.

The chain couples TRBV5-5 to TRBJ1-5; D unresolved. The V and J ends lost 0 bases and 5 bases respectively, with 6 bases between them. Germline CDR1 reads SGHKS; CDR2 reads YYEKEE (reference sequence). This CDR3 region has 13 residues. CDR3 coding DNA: TGTGCCAGCAGCTTGGGGGGAGATCAGCCCCAGCATTTT. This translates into CASSLGGDQPQHF. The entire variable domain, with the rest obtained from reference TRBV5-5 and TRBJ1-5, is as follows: DAGVTQSPTHLIKTRGQQVTLRCSPISGHKSVSWYQQVLGQGPQFIFQYYEKEERGRGNFPDRFSARQFPNYSSELNVNALLLGDSALYLCASSLGGDQPQHFGDGTRLSIL.

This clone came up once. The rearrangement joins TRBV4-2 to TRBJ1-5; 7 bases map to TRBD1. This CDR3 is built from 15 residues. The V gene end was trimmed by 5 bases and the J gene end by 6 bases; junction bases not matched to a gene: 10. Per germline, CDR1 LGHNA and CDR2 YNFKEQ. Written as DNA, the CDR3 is TGTGCCAGCAGCGCCTGGGACAGTCGGAGTCAGCCCCAGCATTTT. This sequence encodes CASSAWDSRSQPQHF.

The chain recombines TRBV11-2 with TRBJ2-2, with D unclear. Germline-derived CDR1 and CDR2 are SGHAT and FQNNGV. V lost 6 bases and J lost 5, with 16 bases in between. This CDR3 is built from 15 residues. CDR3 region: CASSTRAIYTGELFF. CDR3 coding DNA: TGTGCCAGCAGTACAAGGGCTATTTATACCGGGGAGCTGTTTTTT.

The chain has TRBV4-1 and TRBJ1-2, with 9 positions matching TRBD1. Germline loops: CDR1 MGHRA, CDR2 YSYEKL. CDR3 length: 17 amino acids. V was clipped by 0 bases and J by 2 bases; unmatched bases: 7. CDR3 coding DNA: TGCGCCAGCAGCCAAGAGGACAGGGGAATGCGGAACTATGGCTACACCTTC. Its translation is CASSQEDRGMRNYGYTF.

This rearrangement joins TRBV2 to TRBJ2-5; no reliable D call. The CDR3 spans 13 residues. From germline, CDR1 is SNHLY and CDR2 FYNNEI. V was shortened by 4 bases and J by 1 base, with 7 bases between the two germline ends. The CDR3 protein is CASSVQSQETQYF. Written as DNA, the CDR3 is TGTGCCAGCAGTGTACAGAGCCAAGAGACCCAGTACTTC.

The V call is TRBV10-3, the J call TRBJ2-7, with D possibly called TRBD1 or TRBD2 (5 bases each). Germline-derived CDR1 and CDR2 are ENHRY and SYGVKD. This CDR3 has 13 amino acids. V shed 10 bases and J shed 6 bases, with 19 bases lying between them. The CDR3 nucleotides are TGTGCCAGCGCGGGCCTGGGGCTGAGCGAGCAGTACTTC. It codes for CASAGLGLSEQYF.

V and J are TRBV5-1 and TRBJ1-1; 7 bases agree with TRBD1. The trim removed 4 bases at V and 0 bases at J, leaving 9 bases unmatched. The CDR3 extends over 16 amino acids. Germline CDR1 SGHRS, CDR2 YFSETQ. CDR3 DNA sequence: TGCGCCAGCAGCCTAACGACGGGACAGCTGAACACTGAAGCTTTCTTT. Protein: CASSLTTGQLNTEAFF.

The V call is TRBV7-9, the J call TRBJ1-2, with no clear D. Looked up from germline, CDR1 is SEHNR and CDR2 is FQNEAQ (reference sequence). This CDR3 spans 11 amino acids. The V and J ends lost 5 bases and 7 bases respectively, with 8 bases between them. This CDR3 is CASSPLGGYTF. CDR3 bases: TGTGCCAGCAGCCCGCTTGGTGGCTACACCTTC. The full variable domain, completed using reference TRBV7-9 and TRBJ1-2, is DTGVSQNPRHKITKRGQNVTFRCDPISEHNRLYWYRQTLGQGPEFLTYFQNEAQLEKSRLLSDRFSAERPKGSFSTLEIQRTEQGDSAMYLCASSPLGGYTFGSGTRLTVV.

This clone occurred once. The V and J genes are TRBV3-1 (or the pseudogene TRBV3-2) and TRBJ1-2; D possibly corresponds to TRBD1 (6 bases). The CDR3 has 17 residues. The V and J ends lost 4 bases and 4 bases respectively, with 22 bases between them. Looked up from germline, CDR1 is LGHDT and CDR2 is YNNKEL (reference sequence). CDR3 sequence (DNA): TGTGCCAGCAGCCCAGCCTCCTCGGGGGGGGGCGGCTATGGCTACACCTTC. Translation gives CASSPASSGGGGYGYTF.

The DNA of the CDR3 is TGTGCCAGCAGCCCCCAGACAGGGGGGTGGCAGCCCCAGCATTTT. It codes for CASSPQTGGWQPQHF. V is TRBV6-5 and J is TRBJ1-5; 9 bases are shared with TRBD1. J was trimmed by 7 bases and V by 6 bases; bases with no gene match: 10. Looked up from germline, CDR1 is MNHEY and CDR2 is SVGAGI. CDR3 length: 15 amino acids.

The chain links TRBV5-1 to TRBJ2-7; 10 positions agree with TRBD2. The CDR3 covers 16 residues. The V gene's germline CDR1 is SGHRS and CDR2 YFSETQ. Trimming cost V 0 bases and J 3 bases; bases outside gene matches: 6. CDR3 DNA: TGCGCCAGCAGCTTGGTTAGCGGGAGGTCGCACTACGAGCAGTACTTC. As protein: CASSLVSGRSHYEQYF. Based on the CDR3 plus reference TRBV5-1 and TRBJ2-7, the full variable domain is KAGVTQTPRYLIKTRGQQVTLSCSPISGHRSVSWYQQTPGQGLQFLFEYFSETQRNKGNFPGRFSGRQFSNSRSEMNVSTLELGDSALYLCASSLVSGRSHYEQYFGPGTRLTVT.

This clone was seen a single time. DNA for the CDR3: TGTGCCAGCAGCTTGGGGGGCAGGAGAGATTCACCCCTCCACTTT. This translates into CASSLGGRRDSPLHF. J is TRBJ1-6 and V is TRBV5-4; TRBD1 might be the D (5 bases). The CDR3 spans 15 residues. Germline lookup yields CDR1 SGHNT and CDR2 YYREEE (reference sequence). V lost 0 bases and J lost 8, with 12 bases in between.

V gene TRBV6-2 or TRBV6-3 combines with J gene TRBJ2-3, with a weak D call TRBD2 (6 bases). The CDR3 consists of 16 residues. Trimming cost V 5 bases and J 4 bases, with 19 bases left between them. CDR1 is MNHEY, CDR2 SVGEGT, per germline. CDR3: CASSKQDLAPADTQYF. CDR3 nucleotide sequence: TGTGCCAGCAGTAAACAAGATCTAGCGCCCGCAGATACGCAGTATTTT.

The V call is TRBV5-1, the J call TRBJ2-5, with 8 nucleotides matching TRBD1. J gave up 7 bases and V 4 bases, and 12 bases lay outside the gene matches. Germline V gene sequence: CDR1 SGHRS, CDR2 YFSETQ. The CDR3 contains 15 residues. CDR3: CASSVGTGPQWTQYF. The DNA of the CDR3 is TGCGCCAGCAGCGTTGGGACAGGACCCCAATGGACCCAGTACTTC.

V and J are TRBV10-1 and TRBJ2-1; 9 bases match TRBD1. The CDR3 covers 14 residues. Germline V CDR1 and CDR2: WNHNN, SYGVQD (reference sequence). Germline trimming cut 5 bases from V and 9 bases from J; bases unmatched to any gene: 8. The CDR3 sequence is CASSSNRGRGEQFF. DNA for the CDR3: TGCGCCAGCAGTTCCAACAGGGGGCGAGGTGAGCAGTTCTTC.